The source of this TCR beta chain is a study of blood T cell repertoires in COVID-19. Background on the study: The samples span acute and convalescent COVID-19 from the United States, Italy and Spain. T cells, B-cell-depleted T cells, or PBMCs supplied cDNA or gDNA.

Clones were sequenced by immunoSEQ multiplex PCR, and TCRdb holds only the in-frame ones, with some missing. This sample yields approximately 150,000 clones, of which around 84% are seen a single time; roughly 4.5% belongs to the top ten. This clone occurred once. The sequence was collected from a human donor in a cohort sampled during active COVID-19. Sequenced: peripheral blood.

CDR3 protein: CASSPVTDTQYF. The CDR3, as DNA: TGTGCCAGCAGCCCGGTCACAGATACGCAGTATTTT. This sequence joins TRBV7-2 and TRBJ2-3; the D is unclear. V lost 5 bases and J lost 2, with 5 bases in between. CDR1 and CDR2 (germline): SGHTA, FQGNSA. This CDR3 is 12 amino acids long.